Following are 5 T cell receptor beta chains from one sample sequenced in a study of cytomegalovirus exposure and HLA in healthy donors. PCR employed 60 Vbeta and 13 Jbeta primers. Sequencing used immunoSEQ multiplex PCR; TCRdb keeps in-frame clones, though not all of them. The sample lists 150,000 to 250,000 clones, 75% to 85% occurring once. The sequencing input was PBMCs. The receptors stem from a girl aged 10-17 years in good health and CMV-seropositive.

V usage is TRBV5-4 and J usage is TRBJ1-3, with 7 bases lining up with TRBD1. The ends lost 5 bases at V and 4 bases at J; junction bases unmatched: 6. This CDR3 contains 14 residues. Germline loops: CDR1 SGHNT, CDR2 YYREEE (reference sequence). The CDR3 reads CASRHDRAGNTIYF. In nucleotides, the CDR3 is TGTGCCAGCAGACACGACAGGGCCGGAAACACCATATATTTT.

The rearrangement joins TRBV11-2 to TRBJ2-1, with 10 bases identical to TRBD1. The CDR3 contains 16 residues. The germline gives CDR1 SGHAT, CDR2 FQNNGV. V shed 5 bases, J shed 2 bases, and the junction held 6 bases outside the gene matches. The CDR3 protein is CASSPRTGGAYNEQFF. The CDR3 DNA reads TGTGCCAGCAGCCCTCGGACAGGGGGGGCCTACAATGAGCAGTTCTTC.

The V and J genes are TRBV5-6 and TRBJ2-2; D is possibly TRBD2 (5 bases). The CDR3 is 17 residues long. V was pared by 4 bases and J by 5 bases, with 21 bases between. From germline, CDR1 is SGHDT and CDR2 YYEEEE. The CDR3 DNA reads TGTGCCAGCAGCCCTGAGCCGGTCGGTAAGCGGACCGGGGAGCTGTTTTTT. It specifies CASSPEPVGKRTGELFF.

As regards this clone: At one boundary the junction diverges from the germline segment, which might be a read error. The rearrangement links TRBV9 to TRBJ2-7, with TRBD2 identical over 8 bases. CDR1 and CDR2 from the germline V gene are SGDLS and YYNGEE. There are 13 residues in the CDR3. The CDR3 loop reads CASSVSLAGPPHF. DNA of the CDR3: TGTGCCAGCAGCGTTTCTTTAGCGGGGCCACCCCACTTC.

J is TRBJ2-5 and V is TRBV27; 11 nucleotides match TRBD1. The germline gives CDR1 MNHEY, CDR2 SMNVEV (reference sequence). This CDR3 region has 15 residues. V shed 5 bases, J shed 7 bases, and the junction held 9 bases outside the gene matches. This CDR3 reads CASSTFRDRGGTQYF. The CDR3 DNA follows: TGTGCCAGCAGTACTTTCCGGGACAGGGGGGGGACCCAGTACTTC.